This entry features one T cell receptor beta chain sequence. What it recognizes is unknown. CDR1 and CDR2 (germline): KGHSH, LQKENI. CDR3 length: 16 residues. Unmatched junction bases numbered 13, after V lost 4 bases and J lost 5 bases. The data originate from a study of cytomegalovirus exposure and HLA in healthy donors. Vbeta (60) and Jbeta (13) primers were used in the PCR. Here immunoSEQ multiplex PCR was the method, and the copy in TCRdb shows in-frame clones only, minus some. The sample holds about 190,000 clones, approximately 86% seen once. Study results and caveats: In an earlier analysis, productive rearrangement rates for most beta V segments clustered near 87% or 30%. It was reported in a later analysis that an Asian-associated ancestry cluster showed fewer N-insertions than the approximately 690-donor mean.

The sample consisted of PBMCs. The TCR comes from a woman in her late teens or twenties in good health and CMV-seronegative. The gene calls are TRBV18 and TRBJ2-7, with 8 bases that match TRBD2. CDR3 region: CASSQSSGQTLDEQYF. CDR3 DNA sequence: TGTGCCAGCTCACAGTCTAGCGGGCAGACGTTGGACGAGCAGTACTTC.